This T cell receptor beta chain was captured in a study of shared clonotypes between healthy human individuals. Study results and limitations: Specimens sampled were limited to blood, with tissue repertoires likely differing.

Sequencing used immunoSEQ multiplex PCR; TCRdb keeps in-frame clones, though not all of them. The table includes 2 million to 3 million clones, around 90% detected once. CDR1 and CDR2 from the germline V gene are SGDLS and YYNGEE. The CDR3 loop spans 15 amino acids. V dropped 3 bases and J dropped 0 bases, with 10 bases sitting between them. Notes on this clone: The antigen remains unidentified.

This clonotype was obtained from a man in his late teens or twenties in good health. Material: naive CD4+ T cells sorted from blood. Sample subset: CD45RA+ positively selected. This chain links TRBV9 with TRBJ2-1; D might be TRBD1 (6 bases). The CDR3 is CASSGSGVSYNEQFF. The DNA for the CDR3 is TGTGCCAGCAGCGGCTCAGGGGTCTCCTACAATGAGCAGTTCTTC. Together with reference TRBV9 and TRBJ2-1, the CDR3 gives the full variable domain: DSGVTQTPKHLITATGQRVTLRCSPRSGDLSVYWYQQSLDQGLQFLIQYYNGEERAKGNILERFSAQQFPDLHSELNLSSLELGDSALYFCASSGSGVSYNEQFFGPGTRLTVL.